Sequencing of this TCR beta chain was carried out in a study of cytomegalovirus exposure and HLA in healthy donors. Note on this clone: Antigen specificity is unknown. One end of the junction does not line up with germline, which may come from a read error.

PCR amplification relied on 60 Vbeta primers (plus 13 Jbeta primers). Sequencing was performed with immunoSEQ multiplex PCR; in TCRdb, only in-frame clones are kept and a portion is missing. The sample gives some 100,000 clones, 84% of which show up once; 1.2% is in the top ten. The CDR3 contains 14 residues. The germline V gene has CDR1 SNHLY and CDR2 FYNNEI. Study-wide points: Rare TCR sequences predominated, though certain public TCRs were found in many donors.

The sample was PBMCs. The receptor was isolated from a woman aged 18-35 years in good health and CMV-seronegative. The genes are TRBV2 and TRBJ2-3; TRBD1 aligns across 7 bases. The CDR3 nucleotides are TGTGCCAGCAGAGAAGACAGGGCGGCAGATACGCAGTATTTT. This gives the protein CASREDRAADTQYF.